This T cell receptor beta chain was recovered during a study of spatial heterogeneity in lung cancer (dated by TCRdb to between 2018 and 2020). With respect to the entire study: The donors were about 65 patients from the lung TRACERx cohort who had early-stage, untreated non-small cell lung cancer. Follow-up PBMC samples were sequenced whenever the samples were available, and the median time to follow-up was around 24 months after resection. More beta-chain than alpha-chain transcripts were consistently detected, likely reflecting higher beta-chain transcript abundance. In the raw uncorrected reads, each unique combination of TCR and UMI appeared on average more than ten times. In non-small cell lung cancer, the study made a quantitative comparison of TCR alpha and beta repertoires among multiple tumor regions, matched nontumor lung and blood. TCR repertoire features were related to nonsynonymous mutation counts determined by whole-exome sequencing of tumor tissue. At surgery, hundreds of tumor regions, 63 to 70 matched nontumor lung samples and 56 PBMC samples were TCR-sequenced for both alpha and beta chains. Here is what the overall study found, with its caveats: Additional single-cell paired TCR alpha and beta sequencing was considered necessary to confirm, at a functional level, the hypothesis that regional TCRs recognize regional mutations. Ubiquitous expanded tumor TCRs showed up in blood more often at tumor resection than at routine follow-up. Only 13 to 15 patients were included in comparisons of baseline and follow-up blood repertoires.

Concerning this clonotype itself: What antigen it recognizes has not been identified. Qualities for individual bases were not recorded, and no much larger clone is one base off.

The germline V end is reduced by 5 bases and the J end by 7 bases; junction bases left unmatched: 9. The CDR3 runs 15 residues from the cysteine to the phenylalanine. Only CDR3 DNA is held: 45 bases, read in frame from base 1. The germline V gene encodes CDR1 SEHNR and CDR2 FQNEAQ (reference sequence). Libraries came from 5' RACE. Sequencing was carried out with a NextSeq 500. In the TCR library protocol, a unique molecular identifier was attached to each TCR cDNA molecule so that PCR and sequencing errors could be corrected. The source study handled its data this way. TCR identification, UMI-based error correction and CDR3 extraction were all carried out with Decombinator tools. Expanded TCRs were defined as those above a frequency of 2 per 1,000, corresponding to the top 1% of the tumor frequency distribution. Renyi diversity was calculated using the R vegan package after each repertoire was subsampled 100 times to 5,000 TCRs. To build CDR3 similarity networks, amino acid triplet string-kernel similarity was used, and CDR3s were connected when their pairwise similarity was above 0.82. TCRdb took the public reads, trimmed them with fastp at Q25, ran MiXCR for clone calling and kept in-frame beta chains. Rows matching on CDR3 protein sequence are summarized as one entry with the most common DNA and genes. Here the V and J calls rest on TCRdb's processing, not on the authors' analysis. This sample comprises more than 15,000 distinct CDR3 sequences, 9% to 10% of them detected only once. The top ten clones comprise approximately 34% of the sample.

The label giving this sample's time point can be read as: blood at routine non-recurrence follow-up after resection. Whole RNA extracted from tumor and nontumor lung tissue, or from cryopreserved PBMC samples, was used for TCR sequencing without cell sorting. Only patients with enough RNA available from two or more tumor regions were chosen for TCR sequencing. This TCR came from a female donor with early-stage non-small cell lung cancer. The specimen was PBMCs, collected at follow-up. The chain employs TRBV7-9 and TRBJ2-1; 9 middle bases align to TRBD2. The CDR3 protein sequence reads: CASSRWASGMNEQFF. The bases are TGTGCCAGCAGCCGATGGGCTAGCGGGATGAATGAGCAGTTCTTC.